The 29 T cell receptor beta chains presented below share a single source sample, sequenced in a study of PD-L1 blockade in urothelial cancer. Using immunoSEQ multiplex PCR, the repertoire was profiled, and TCRdb retains in-frame clones only, with some absent. In the table there are some 41,000 clones, 70% to 90% of which are singletons. The sample here was PBMCs, taken around atezolizumab (anti-PD-L1) treatment. These receptors were taken from a woman aged 55-69 years with urothelial cancer.

The chain recombines TRBV18 with TRBJ2-7; maybe TRBD2 (7 bases). Germline CDR1 KGHSH, CDR2 LQKENI. The CDR3 has 14 residues. With 6 bases removed from V and 6 bases from J, the gap between germline ends came to 18 bases. The CDR3 region is CASSPGAGAGEQYF. The DNA of the CDR3 is TGTGCCAGCTCCCCCGGGGCGGGGGCCGGCGAGCAGTACTTC.

The chain couples TRBV5-6 to TRBJ2-1, with TRBD2 identical over 10 bases. The CDR3 loop spans 16 amino acids. The germline V gene encodes CDR1 SGHDT and CDR2 YYEEEE. After removal of 4 bases from V and 5 bases from J, the junction contained 9 bases not matched to a gene. The DNA for the CDR3 is TGTGCCAGCAGCACCGGACTAGCGGAGATCCACAATGAGCAGTTCTTC. This codes for CASSTGLAEIHNEQFF.

The chain employs TRBV19 and TRBJ2-3; the match to TRBD2 covers 10 bases. The germline CDR1 and CDR2 sequences are LNHDA and SQIVND (reference sequence). The CDR3 has 18 amino acids. The J segment lost 2 bases and the V segment lost 3 bases, leaving 11 bases of the junction unmatched. CDR3 DNA sequence: TGTGCCAGTAGTATTGGATGGAGCGGGAGGGGTGCCACAGATACGCAGTATTTT. As protein: CASSIGWSGRGATDTQYF.

This clone occurred once. The chain employs TRBV4-2 and TRBJ1-1; 8 positions agree with TRBD1. Germline V gives CDR1 LGHNA, CDR2 YNFKEQ. After removal of 3 bases from V and 0 bases from J, the junction contained 3 bases not matched to a gene. The CDR3 consists of 15 residues. The CDR3 spells CASSQWTGMNTEAFF. The CDR3, as DNA: TGTGCCAGCAGCCAGTGGACAGGGATGAACACTGAAGCTTTCTTT.

V is TRBV4-3 and J is TRBJ2-5; D may be TRBD2 (5 bases). The CDR3 has 16 amino acids. The V end lost 0 bases, the J end lost 5 bases, and 16 bases lay between the germline ends. Germline V gene data show CDR1 as LGHNA and CDR2 as YSLEER. The CDR3 here is CASSQDLGVGGETQYF. The DNA for the CDR3 is TGCGCCAGCAGCCAAGATCTTGGGGTGGGCGGGGAGACCCAGTACTTC.

The V call is TRBV4-3, the J call TRBJ2-3, with 8 bases fitting TRBD2. The germline CDR1 and CDR2 sequences are LGHNA and YSLEER. CDR3 size: 14 residues. The V gene end was trimmed by 3 bases and the J gene end by 6 bases; junction bases not matched to a gene: 5. The CDR3 coding sequence is TGCGCCAGCAGCCAGCAGCGGGGGCCCGATACGCAGTATTTT. Its translation is CASSQQRGPDTQYF.

The rearrangement uses TRBV6-5 and TRBJ1-1; D ambiguous. Germline V CDR1 and CDR2: MNHEY, SVGAGI. V gave up 5 bases and J gave up 1 base, with 2 bases separating them. This CDR3 contains 11 residues. The CDR3 loop is CASSRNTEAFF. The DNA of the CDR3 is TGTGCCAGCAGTCGGAACACTGAAGCTTTCTTT.

The chain couples TRBV19 to TRBJ2-3; TRBD2 aligns across 7 bases. This CDR3 has 17 residues. Trimming removed 3 bases from V and 1 base from J; junction bases left unmatched: 10. CDR1 is LNHDA, CDR2 SQIVND, per germline (reference sequence). The CDR3 region is CASSIPRGVAGTDTQYF. The CDR3 DNA sequence: TGTGCCAGTAGTATCCCCCGGGGGGTAGCGGGCACAGATACGCAGTATTTT.

V usage is TRBV11-3 and J usage is TRBJ2-2; D might be TRBD2 (6 bases). V was clipped by 5 bases and J by 0 bases, with 16 bases between them. This CDR3 is built from 17 residues. Looked up from germline, CDR1 is SGHNT and CDR2 is YENEEA. The CDR3 region is CASSRSLAPPNTGELFF. CDR3 nucleotide sequence: TGTGCCAGCAGCCGAAGTCTAGCGCCTCCGAACACCGGGGAGCTGTTTTTT.

The chain couples TRBV6-6 to TRBJ2-1; 10 bases are shared with TRBD2. Germline lookup yields CDR1 MNHNY and CDR2 SVGAGI (reference sequence). This CDR3 spans 14 amino acids. J lost 6 bases, V lost 5 bases, and 4 bases had no gene match. The CDR3 spells CASSRLAGGNEQFF. The CDR3 coding sequence is TGTGCCAGCAGTCGCTTAGCGGGAGGCAATGAGCAGTTCTTC.

This clone is a singleton in its sample. The chain uses TRBV10-3 and TRBJ1-5; no firm D call. The V and J ends lost 2 bases and 4 bases respectively, with 9 bases between them. This CDR3 has 14 amino acids. Germline CDR1 is ENHRY and CDR2 is SYGVKD. The CDR3 sequence: CAISEPTENQPQHF. The CDR3 DNA sequence: TGTGCCATCAGTGAGCCGACGGAGAATCAGCCCCAGCATTTT.

The chain has TRBV2 and TRBJ1-5; TRBD1 agrees at 12 bases. The CDR3 sequence is 17 residues long. J lost 5 bases, V lost 7 bases, and 12 bases had no gene match. Germline CDR1 SNHLY, CDR2 FYNNEI. The CDR3 coding sequence is TGTGCCAGCAACCGGGACAGGGGGCGATCAGGGGATCAGCCCCAGCATTTT. It specifies CASNRDRGRSGDQPQHF.

This clone appeared once. The CDR3 protein is CASSSVGLAGSEQFF. The DNA of the CDR3 is TGTGCCAGCAGCTCCGTGGGACTAGCGGGAAGCGAGCAGTTCTTC. The J gene is TRBJ2-1, the V gene TRBV7-2; 13 nucleotides line up with TRBD2. Trimming removed 4 bases from V and 10 bases from J; junction bases left unmatched: 7. Germline CDR1 SGHTA, CDR2 FQGNSA. There are 15 residues in the CDR3. The full variable domain, with the rest looked up from reference TRBV7-2 and TRBJ2-1, is GAGVSQSPSNKVTEKGKDVELRCDPISGHTALYWYRQSLGQGLEFLIYFQGNSAPDKSGLPSDRFSAERTGGSVSTLTIQRTQQEDSAVYLCASSSVGLAGSEQFFGPGTRLTVL.

The chain joins TRBV5-4 to TRBJ1-3; 7 bases line up with TRBD1. The CDR3 is 16 residues long. With 4 bases clipped from V and 5 bases from J, the junction kept 12 bases outside the gene matches. Germline CDR1 is SGHNT and CDR2 is YYREEE (reference sequence). CDR3 sequence (DNA): TGTGCCAGCAGCACGGGACAGAAAGCCGCCAGAAACACCATATATTTT. Amino acids: CASSTGQKAARNTIYF.

CDR3 in DNA: TGTGCCAGCAGTCCCACTAGCGGTGGGGAGACCCAGTACTTC. Amino acid sequence: CASSPTSGGETQYF. J is TRBJ2-5 and V is TRBV6-6; 8 nucleotides match TRBD2. Per germline, CDR1 MNHNY and CDR2 SVGAGI (reference sequence). Trimming cost V 5 bases and J 5 bases; bases outside gene matches: 7. The CDR3 is 14 residues long.

This chain links TRBV29-1 with TRBJ2-2; 12 nucleotides line up with TRBD2. The V and J ends lost 7 bases and 1 base, in that order; junction bases with no gene match: 4. Germline assignment: CDR1 SQVTM and CDR2 ANQGSEA. The CDR3 is made up of 15 amino acids. The CDR3 sequence: CSAGLAGMNTGELFF. The DNA for the CDR3 is TGCAGCGCCGGACTAGCGGGGATGAACACCGGGGAGCTGTTTTTT.

The CDR3 DNA is TGTGCCAGCTCACCTTCTAGCGGGAGTAATGAGCAGTTCTTC. This codes for CASSPSSGSNEQFF. The chain couples TRBV18 to TRBJ2-1, with TRBD2 matching 10 bases. This CDR3 contains 14 residues. Losses at the gene ends were 3 bases for V and 7 bases for J; bases not matched to a gene: 3. Looked up from germline, CDR1 is KGHSH and CDR2 is LQKENI.

The V call is TRBV11-1, the J call TRBJ2-7; 9 positions match TRBD2. The CDR3 sequence is 16 residues long. Germline CDR1 is SGHAT and CDR2 is FQDESV (reference sequence). With 5 bases clipped from V and 2 bases from J, the junction kept 10 bases outside the gene matches. The CDR3 loop reads CASSPAAGGHPYEQYF. The CDR3 coding sequence is TGTGCCAGCAGCCCAGCGGCGGGGGGGCACCCCTACGAGCAGTACTTC.

The chain carries TRBV5-1 and TRBJ2-7, with D perhaps TRBD2 (5 bases). The CDR3 runs to 12 residues. Germline V gene sequence: CDR1 SGHRS, CDR2 YFSETQ. V was shortened by 0 bases and J by 4 bases, with 5 bases between the two germline ends. CDR3 loop: CASSLGTYEQYF. The CDR3 coding sequence is TGCGCCAGCAGCTTGGGGACTTACGAGCAGTACTTC.

This clone came up once. The genes are TRBV7-2 and TRBJ1-5; no firm D call. CDR3 length: 13 residues. Trimming removed 5 bases at V and 6 bases at J, with 11 bases between. The germline V gene has CDR1 SGHTA and CDR2 FQGNSA. The CDR3: CASSPRAGQPQHF. The CDR3 DNA reads TGTGCCAGCAGCCCTAGAGCGGGTCAGCCCCAGCATTTT.

V gene TRBV13 combines with J gene TRBJ2-1, with 8 bases aligning to TRBD2. Per germline, CDR1 PRHDT and CDR2 FYEKMQ (reference sequence). The CDR3 has 18 residues. The V segment lost 5 bases and the J segment 2 bases; nucleotides outside the gene matches: 14. For the CDR3, the DNA is TGTGCCAGCAGCCCCATGGGATTAGCGGGGCGAGCCTACAATGAGCAGTTCTTC. This gives the protein CASSPMGLAGRAYNEQFF.

This clone was counted once. The chain links TRBV5-1 to TRBJ1-4, with D unclear. CDR1 is SGHRS and CDR2 is YFSETQ in the germline V gene. Trimming removed 7 bases at V and 2 bases at J, with 12 bases between. The CDR3 totals 14 residues. CDR3 in amino acids: CASAVGFTNEKLFF. CDR3 sequence (DNA): TGCGCCAGCGCCGTCGGGTTTACTAATGAAAAACTGTTTTTT.

This chain links TRBV5-1 with TRBJ1-2, with 12 bases fitting TRBD1. The CDR3 runs to 14 residues. With V trimmed by 4 bases and J by 7 bases, 5 bases remained unmatched. CDR1 and CDR2 (germline): SGHRS, YFSETQ. CDR3 sequence: CASSPGTGGGGYTF. For the CDR3, the DNA is TGCGCCAGCAGCCCCGGGACAGGGGGCGGTGGCTACACCTTC.

The chain employs TRBV11-1 and TRBJ2-1, with D hard to call. Trimming took off 0 bases at V and 6 bases at J, with 12 bases between the two ends. Germline V gene lookup returns CDR1 SGHAT and CDR2 FQDESV (reference sequence). The CDR3 has 15 residues. DNA of the CDR3: TGTGCCAGCAGCTTAGCCCCGTCTTCGAGCAATGAGCAGTTCTTC. Its protein is CASSLAPSSSNEQFF.

The chain recombines TRBV6-6 with TRBJ1-4, with 9 bases fitting TRBD1. Germline CDR1 and CDR2: MNHNY and SVGAGI (reference sequence). The CDR3 covers 15 residues. J was trimmed by 7 bases and V by 1 base; bases with no gene match: 4. The CDR3 loop reads CASSYYRDRVEKLFF. CDR3 bases: TGTGCCAGCAGTTACTACCGGGACAGGGTTGAAAAACTGTTTTTT.

The gene calls are TRBV6-5 and TRBJ1-1, with D tentatively TRBD1 (6 bases). The CDR3 is 14 amino acids. Germline loops: CDR1 MNHEY, CDR2 SVGAGI. The V end was cut by 6 bases, the J end by 0 bases, with 11 bases between. CDR3 DNA sequence: TGTGCCAGCAGGCCCAGGGGCCTGAACACTGAAGCTTTCTTT. Encoded protein: CASRPRGLNTEAFF.

The CDR3 nucleotides read TGTGCCAGTAGTATCGGGCAGGGGAAGTACGAGCAGTACTTC. It is translated as CASSIGQGKYEQYF. The chain couples TRBV19 to TRBJ2-7; TRBD1 is a possible D gene (6 bases). The CDR3 loop spans 14 amino acids. Trimming stripped 3 bases from V and 4 bases from J, with 13 bases between. CDR1 and CDR2 from the germline V gene are LNHDA and SQIVND (reference sequence). The full variable domain, its missing parts supplied by reference TRBV19 and TRBJ2-7, is DGGITQSPKYLFRKEGQNVTLSCEQNLNHDAMYWYRQDPGQGLRLIYYSQIVNDFQKGDIAEGYSVSREKKESFPLTVTSAQKNPTAFYLCASSIGQGKYEQYFGPGTRLTVT.

The gene calls are TRBV27 and TRBJ2-7; tentatively, D is TRBD2 (6 bases). The CDR3 contains 14 residues. Trimming left V 6 bases short and J 4 bases short, with 16 bases between. In germline, CDR1 is MNHEY, CDR2 SMNVEV (reference sequence). The CDR3 DNA sequence: TGTGCCAGCAGACCGACTAGAGGGATGTACGAGCAGTACTTC. Translating gives CASRPTRGMYEQYF.

V usage is TRBV27 and J usage is TRBJ2-3; D may be TRBD2 (5 bases). CDR1 is MNHEY, CDR2 SMNVEV, per germline (reference sequence). V lost 5 bases to trimming and J lost 0 bases, with 12 bases between them. The CDR3 is made up of 15 amino acids. CDR3 coding DNA: TGTGCCAGCAGTGGGCTAGCCTACAGCACAGATACGCAGTATTTT. Translating gives CASSGLAYSTDTQYF.